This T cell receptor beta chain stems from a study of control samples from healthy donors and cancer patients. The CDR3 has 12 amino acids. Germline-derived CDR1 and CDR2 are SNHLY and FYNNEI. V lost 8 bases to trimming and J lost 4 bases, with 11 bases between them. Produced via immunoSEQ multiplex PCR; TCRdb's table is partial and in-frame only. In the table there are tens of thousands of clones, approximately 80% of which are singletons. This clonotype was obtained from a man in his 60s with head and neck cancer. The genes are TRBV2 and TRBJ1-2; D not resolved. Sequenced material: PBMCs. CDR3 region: CASEGWRYGYTF. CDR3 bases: TGTGCCAGCGAGGGTTGGCGCTATGGCTACACCTTC.